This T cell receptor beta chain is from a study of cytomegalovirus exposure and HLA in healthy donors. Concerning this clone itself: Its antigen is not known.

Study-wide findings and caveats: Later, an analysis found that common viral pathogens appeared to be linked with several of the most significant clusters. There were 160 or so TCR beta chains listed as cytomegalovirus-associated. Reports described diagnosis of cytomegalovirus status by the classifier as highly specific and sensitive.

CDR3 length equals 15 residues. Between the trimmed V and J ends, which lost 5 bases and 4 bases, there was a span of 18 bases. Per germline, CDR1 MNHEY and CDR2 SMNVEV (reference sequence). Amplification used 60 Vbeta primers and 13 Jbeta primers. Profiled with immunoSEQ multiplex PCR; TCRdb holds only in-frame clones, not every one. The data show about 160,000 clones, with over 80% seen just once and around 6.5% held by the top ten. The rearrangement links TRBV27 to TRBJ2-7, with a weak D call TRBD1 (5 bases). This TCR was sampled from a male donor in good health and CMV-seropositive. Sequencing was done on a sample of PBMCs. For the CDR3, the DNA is TGTGCCAGCAGTGAAATTGGGCAGGGTACGTACGAGCAGTACTTC. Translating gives CASSEIGQGTYEQYF.